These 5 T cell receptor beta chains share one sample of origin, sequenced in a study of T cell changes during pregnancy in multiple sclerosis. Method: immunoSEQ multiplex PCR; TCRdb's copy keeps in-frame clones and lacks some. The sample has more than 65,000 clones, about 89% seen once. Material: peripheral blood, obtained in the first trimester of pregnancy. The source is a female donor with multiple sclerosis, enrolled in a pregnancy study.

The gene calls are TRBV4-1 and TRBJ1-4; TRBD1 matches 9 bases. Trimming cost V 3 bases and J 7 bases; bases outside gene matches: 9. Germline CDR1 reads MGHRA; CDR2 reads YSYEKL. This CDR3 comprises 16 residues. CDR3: CASSQTQGARGEKLFF. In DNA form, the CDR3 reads TGCGCCAGCAGCCAGACACAGGGGGCGCGGGGTGAAAAACTGTTTTTT.

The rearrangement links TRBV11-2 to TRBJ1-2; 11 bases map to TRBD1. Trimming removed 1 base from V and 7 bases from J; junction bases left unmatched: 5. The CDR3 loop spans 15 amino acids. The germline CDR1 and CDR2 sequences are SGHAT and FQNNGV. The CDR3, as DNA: TGTGCCAGCAGCTTAGGGACAGGGGGCGACTTTGGCTACACCTTC. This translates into CASSLGTGGDFGYTF.

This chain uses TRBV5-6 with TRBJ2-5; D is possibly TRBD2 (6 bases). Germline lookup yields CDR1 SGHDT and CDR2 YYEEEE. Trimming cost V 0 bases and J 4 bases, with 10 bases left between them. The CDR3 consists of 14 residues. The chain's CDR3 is CASSLEDYLETQYF. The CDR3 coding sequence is TGTGCCAGCAGCTTGGAGGACTACTTAGAGACCCAGTACTTC.

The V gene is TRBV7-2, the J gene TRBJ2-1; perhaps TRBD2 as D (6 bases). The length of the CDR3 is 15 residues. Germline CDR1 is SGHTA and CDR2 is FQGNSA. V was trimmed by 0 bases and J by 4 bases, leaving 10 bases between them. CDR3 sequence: CASSLAGGLYNEQFF. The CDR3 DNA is TGTGCCAGCAGCTTAGCGGGGGGACTTTACAATGAGCAGTTCTTC.

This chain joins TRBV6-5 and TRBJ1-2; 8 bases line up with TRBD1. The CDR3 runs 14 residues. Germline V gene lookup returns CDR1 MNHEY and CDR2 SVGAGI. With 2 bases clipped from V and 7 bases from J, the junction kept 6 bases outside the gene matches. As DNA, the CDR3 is TGTGCCAGCAGTTACGCAGACAGGGGAGGTGGCTACACCTTC. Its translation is CASSYADRGGGYTF.